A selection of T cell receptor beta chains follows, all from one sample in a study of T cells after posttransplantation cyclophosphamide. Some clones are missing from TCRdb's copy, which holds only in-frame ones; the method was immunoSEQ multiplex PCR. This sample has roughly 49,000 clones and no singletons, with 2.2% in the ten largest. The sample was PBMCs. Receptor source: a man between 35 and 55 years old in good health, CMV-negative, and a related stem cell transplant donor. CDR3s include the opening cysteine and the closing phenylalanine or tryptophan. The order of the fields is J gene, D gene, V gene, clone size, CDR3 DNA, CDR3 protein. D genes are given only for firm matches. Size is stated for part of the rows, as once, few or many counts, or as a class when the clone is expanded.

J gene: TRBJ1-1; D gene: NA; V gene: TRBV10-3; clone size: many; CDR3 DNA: TGTGCCATCAGGAACAGGGAACTAGATTTGAACACTGAAGCTTTCTTT; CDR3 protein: CAIRNRELDLNTEAFF
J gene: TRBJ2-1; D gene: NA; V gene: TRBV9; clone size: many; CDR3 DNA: TGTGCCAGCAGCCTCGAAGTTGCGGCGGCTTACAATGAGCAGTTCTTC; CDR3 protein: CASSLEVAAAYNEQFF
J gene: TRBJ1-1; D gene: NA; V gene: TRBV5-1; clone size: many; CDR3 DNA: TGCGCCAGCAGGGGTAAGGCTATCGGGGAGAGCACTGAAGCTTTCTTT; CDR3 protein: CASRGKAIGESTEAFF
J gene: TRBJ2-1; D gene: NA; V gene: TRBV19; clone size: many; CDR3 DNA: TGTGCCAGTAGTAAAAGCGCTCACCCCTACAATGAGCAGTTCTTC; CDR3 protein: CASSKSAHPYNEQFF
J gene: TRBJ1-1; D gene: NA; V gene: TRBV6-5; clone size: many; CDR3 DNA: TGTGCCAGCACTATTAGCGGCGGTACTGAAGCTTTCTTT; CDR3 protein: CASTISGGTEAFF
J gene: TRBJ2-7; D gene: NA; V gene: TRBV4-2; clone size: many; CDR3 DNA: TGTGCCAGCAGCCACGCCCGAATAGCGGACCGCTCCTACGAGCAGTACTTC; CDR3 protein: CASSHARIADRSYEQYF
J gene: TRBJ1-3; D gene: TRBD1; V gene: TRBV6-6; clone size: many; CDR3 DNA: TGTGCCAGCAGTTCCGACCGGGACAGGGGCAACACCATATATTTT; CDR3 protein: CASSSDRDRGNTIYF
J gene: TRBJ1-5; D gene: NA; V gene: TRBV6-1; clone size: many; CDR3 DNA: TGTGCCAGCAGTGTGAATTGGGGGGGCAGGCAGCCCCAGCATTTT; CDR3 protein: CASSVNWGGRQPQHF
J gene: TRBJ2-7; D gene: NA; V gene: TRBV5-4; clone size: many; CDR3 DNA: TGTGCCAGCAGCGTTACTGACGAGCAGTACTTC; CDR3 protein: CASSVTDEQYF
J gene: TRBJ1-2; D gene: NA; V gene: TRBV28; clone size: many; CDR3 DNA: TGTGCCAGCAGTTTAGGGGACCTGGCAGGCCCGGAGGGGGGCTACACCTTC; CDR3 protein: CASSLGDLAGPEGGYTF
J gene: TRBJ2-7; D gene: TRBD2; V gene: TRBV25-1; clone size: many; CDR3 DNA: TGTGCCAGCAGTCAAGCTAGCGGGAGGTCCTACGAGCAGTACTTC; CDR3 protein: CASSQASGRSYEQYF
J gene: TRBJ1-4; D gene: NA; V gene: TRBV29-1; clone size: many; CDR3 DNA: TGCAGCGTTGTATTTGGGCCTCATAATGAAAAACTGTTTTTT; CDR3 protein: CSVVFGPHNEKLFF
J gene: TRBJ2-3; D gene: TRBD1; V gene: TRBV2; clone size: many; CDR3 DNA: TGTGCCAGCAGTTACCGGGACAGTCGACGTGGCTCCACAGATACGCAGTATTTT; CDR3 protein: CASSYRDSRRGSTDTQYF
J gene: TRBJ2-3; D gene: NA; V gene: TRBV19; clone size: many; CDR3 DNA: TGTGCCAGTAGTATAGCAGCAGGGGGGTATGGTGCAGATACGCAGTATTTT; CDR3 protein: CASSIAAGGYGADTQYF
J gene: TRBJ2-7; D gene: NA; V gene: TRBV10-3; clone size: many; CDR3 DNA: TGTGCCATCAGTGAAGCGGGCTCCTACGAGCAGTACTTC; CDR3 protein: CAISEAGSYEQYF
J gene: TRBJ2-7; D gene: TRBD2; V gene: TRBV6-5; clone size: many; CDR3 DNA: TGTGCCAGCAGCGATGGGACTACCTCCTACGAGCAGTACTTC; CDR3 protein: CASSDGTTSYEQYF
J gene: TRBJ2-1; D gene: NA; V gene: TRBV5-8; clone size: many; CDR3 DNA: TGTGCCAGCAGTTTTCCGGGACTGGGTGTCACCGGGCAGTTCTTC; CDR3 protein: CASSFPGLGVTGQFF
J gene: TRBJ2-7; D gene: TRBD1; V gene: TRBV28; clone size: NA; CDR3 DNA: TGTGCCAGCAATACCGGACAGGGAAGAGCCTACGAGCAGTACTTC; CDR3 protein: CASNTGQGRAYEQYF
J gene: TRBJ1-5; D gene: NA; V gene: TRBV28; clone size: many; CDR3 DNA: TGTGCCAGCAGTTCGGGAATCCAGGCTCAGCCCCAGCATTTT; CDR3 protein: CASSSGIQAQPQHF
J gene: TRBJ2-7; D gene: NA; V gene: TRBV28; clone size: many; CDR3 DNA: TGTGCCAGCAGTTTTTGGGCGGGGGACACAGTGACCTACGAGCAGTACTTC; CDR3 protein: CASSFWAGDTVTYEQYF
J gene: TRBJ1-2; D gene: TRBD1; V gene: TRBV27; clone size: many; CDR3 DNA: TGTGCCAGCAGTTTACGACAGGGGCTCCCCTATGGCTACACCTTC; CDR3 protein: CASSLRQGLPYGYTF
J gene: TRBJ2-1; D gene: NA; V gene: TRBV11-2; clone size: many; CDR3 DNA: TGTGCCAGCAGCTTATCGGGGGTGCAGTTCTTC; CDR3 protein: CASSLSGVQFF
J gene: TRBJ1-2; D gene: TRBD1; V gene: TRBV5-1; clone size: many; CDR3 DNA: TGCGCCAGCAGCTCCGGAGACAGGGCGACCTATGGCTACACCTTC; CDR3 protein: CASSSGDRATYGYTF
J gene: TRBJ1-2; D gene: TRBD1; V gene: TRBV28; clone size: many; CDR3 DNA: TGTGCCAGCAAACTACCAGGGGGAAACTATGGCTACACCTTC; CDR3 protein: CASKLPGGNYGYTF
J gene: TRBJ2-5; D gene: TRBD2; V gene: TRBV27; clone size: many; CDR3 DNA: TGTGCCAGCAGTCAACTTGGCGGGAGGGAACAAGAGACCCAGTACTTC; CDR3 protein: CASSQLGGREQETQYF
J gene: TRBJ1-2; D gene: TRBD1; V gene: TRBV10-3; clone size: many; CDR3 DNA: TGTGCCATTCGGGACAGTCAAAACTATGGCTACACCTTC; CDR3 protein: CAIRDSQNYGYTF
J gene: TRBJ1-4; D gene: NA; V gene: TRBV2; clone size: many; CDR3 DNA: TGTGCCAGCAGTGCCAATTTGGGGGGGGAAAAACTGTTTTTT; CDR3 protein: CASSANLGGEKLFF
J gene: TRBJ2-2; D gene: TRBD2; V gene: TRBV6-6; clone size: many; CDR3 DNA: TGTGCCAGCAGTAGAACCAGCGGGAGAAGCTCCGGGGAGCTGTTTTTT; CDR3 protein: CASSRTSGRSSGELFF
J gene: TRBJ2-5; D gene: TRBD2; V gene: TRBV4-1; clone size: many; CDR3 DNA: TGCGCCAGCAGCCAAGAAGGGACTACGAAAGAGACCCAGTACTTC; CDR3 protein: CASSQEGTTKETQYF
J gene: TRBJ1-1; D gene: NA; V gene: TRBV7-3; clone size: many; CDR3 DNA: TGTGCCAGCAGCTTTTTAGCCGGGAAGGACACTGAAGCTTTCTTT; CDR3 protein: CASSFLAGKDTEAFF
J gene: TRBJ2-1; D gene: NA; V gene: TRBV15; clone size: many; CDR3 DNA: TGTGCCACCAGCAGGACGGCAAACAGGGAGGGGCAGTTCTTC; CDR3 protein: CATSRTANREGQFF
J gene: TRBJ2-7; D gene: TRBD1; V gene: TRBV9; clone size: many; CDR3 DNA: TGTGCCAGCAGCGTAGGGGGGACAGGGATTACCTACGAGCAGTACTTC; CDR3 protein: CASSVGGTGITYEQYF
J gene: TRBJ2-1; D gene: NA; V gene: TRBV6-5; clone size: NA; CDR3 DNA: TGTGCCAGCAGTCCCGGCGGCCATGAGCAGTTCTTC; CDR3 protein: CASSPGGHEQFF
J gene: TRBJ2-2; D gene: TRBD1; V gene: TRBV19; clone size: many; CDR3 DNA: TGTGCCAGTACCCCCAACGGACAGGGGCTTGCCGGGGAGCTGTTTTTT; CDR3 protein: CASTPNGQGLAGELFF
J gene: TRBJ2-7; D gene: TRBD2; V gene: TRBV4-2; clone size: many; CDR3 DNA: TGTGCCAGCAGCCAAAAACCCCTAGCGGGAGGAGGCGGCGAGCAGTACTTC; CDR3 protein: CASSQKPLAGGGGEQYF
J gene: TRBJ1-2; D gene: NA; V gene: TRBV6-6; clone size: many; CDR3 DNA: TGTGCCAGCAGCCCCCTGGAGGCTAACTATGGCTACACCTTC; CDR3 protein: CASSPLEANYGYTF
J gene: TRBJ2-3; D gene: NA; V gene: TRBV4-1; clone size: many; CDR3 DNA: TGCGCCAGCTCAGGGATTGATGGTACGCAGTATTTT; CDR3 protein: CASSGIDGTQYF
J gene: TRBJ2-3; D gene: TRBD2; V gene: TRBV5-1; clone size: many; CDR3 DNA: TGCGCCAGCAGCTTGTATGGCGGGAGGGCAGATACGCAGTATTTT; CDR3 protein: CASSLYGGRADTQYF
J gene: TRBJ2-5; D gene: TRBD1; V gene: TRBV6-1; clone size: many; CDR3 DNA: TGTGCCAGCAGTCCCGGGACAGAGGGCCAAGAGACCCAGTACTTC; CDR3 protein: CASSPGTEGQETQYF
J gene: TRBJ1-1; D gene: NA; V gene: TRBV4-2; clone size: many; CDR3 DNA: TGTGCCAGCAGCCAGCCAGGGCAGTTCCACACTGAAGCTTTCTTT; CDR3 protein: CASSQPGQFHTEAFF
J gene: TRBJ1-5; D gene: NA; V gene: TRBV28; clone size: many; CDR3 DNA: TGTGCCAGCAGTTTACGGGTTAATAGCAATCAGCCCCAGCATTTT; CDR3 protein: CASSLRVNSNQPQHF
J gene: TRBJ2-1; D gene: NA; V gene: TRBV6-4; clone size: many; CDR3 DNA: TGTGCCAGCAGTGATGGTGGGAGTTCGAATGAGCAGTTCTTC; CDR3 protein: CASSDGGSSNEQFF
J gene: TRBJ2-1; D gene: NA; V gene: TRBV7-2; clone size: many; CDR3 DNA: TGTGCCAGCAGCTTCTCAACCGGGACACGGAATGAGCAGTTCTTC; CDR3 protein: CASSFSTGTRNEQFF
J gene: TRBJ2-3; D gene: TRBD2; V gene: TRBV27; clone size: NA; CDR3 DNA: TGTGCCAGCAGATCACTAGCGGTGGGGACAGATACGCAGTATTTT; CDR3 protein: CASRSLAVGTDTQYF
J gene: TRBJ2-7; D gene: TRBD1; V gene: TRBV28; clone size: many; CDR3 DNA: TGTGCCAGCAGTTTTGATTGGACAGGGGACTACGAGCAGTACTTC; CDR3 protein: CASSFDWTGDYEQYF
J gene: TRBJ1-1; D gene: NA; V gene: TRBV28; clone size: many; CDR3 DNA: TGTGCCAGCAGTTTTAAGGGAGACGTGGTCACGTCGGCTTTCTTT; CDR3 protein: CASSFKGDVVTSAFF
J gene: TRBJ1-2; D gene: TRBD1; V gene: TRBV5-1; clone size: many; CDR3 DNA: TGCGCCAGTAAAATAGGGGTCTCACAGGGGACCTATGGCTACACCTTC; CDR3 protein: CASKIGVSQGTYGYTF
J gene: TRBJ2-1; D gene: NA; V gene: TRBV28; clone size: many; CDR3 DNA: TGTGCCAGCAGTGGGCGGGGCGGAGTTTACAATGAGCAGTTCTTC; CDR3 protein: CASSGRGGVYNEQFF
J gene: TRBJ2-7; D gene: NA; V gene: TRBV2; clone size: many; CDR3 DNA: TGTGCCAGCAGTCGACTAGTTGGTGGTTCCGAGCAGTACTTC; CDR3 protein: CASSRLVGGSEQYF
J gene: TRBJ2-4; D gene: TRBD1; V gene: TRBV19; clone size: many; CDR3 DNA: TGTGCCAGTAGTAGAAGGACAGGGGTTCGTGGAAACATTCAGTACTTC; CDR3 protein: CASSRRTGVRGNIQYF
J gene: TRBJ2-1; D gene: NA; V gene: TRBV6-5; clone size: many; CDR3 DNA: TGTGCCAGCAGTCCATGGGACTCCAGTACGAATGAGCAGTTCTTC; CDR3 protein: CASSPWDSSTNEQFF
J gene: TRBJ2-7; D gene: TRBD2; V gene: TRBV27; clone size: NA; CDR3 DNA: TGTGCCAGCACCCGGGGGGCTAGCGGGAGTGGCGAGCAGTACTTC; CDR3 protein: CASTRGASGSGEQYF
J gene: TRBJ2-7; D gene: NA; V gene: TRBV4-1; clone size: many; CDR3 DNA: TGCGCCAGCAGCCGCAGCCCGGAGGTGGGCGAGCAGTACTTC; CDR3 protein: CASSRSPEVGEQYF
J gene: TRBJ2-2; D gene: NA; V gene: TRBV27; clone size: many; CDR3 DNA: TGTGCCAGCAGTCCCCGGGGGAGAACGAACACCGGGGAGCTGTTTTTT; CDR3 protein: CASSPRGRTNTGELFF
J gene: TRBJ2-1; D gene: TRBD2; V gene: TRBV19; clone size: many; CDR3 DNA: TGTGCCAGTAGTATAGAGCGGGAGAAGATCAATGAGCAGTTCTTC; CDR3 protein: CASSIEREKINEQFF
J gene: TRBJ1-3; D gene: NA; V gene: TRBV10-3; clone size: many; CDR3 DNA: TGTGCCATCAGTGAGCGCGTGGGGGGGACGTCGGACTTGCGAAACACCATATATTTT; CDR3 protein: CAISERVGGTSDLRNTIYF
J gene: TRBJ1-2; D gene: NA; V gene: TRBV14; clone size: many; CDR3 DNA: TGTGCCAGCAGCCAAATTGGGTTTCTAGATGGCTACACCTTC; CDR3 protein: CASSQIGFLDGYTF
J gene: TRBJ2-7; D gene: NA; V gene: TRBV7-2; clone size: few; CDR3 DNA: TGTGCCAGCAGCTTATCTGAGTCCTACGAGCAGTACTTC; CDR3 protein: CASSLSESYEQYF
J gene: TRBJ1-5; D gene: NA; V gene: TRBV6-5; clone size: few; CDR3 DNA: TGTGCCAGCAGTATTACCGGGAGGGGTAATCAGCCCCAGCATTTT; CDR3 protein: CASSITGRGNQPQHF
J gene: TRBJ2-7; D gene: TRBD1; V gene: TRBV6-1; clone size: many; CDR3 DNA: TGTGCCAGCAGTGAAGGGGTACAGGGGTCATACGAGCAGTACTTC; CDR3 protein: CASSEGVQGSYEQYF